This T cell receptor beta chain was recovered during a study of CXCR3-negative and CXCR3-positive naive CD8 T cells. Study overall: A total of 130 million or so TRB reads was generated, with about 1.5 +/- 0.3 million per library.

A remark on this clonotype: No antigen is known for it.

Study findings and constraints: TCR strength was inferred from TRB CDR3 properties, while surface CD5 was comparable between naive subsets. Comparison of naive cells showed more hydrophobic TRB CDR3s in CXCR3-positive than in CXCR3-negative naive cells. High diversity, comparable across both naive subsets, contrasted with much lower diversity in memory CD8+ cells.

This CDR3 comprises 12 residues. The germline gives CDR1 SQVTM, CDR2 ANQGSEA. Through 5' RACE with UMI labels, the TRB cDNA libraries were prepared. No DNA is given; TCRdb re-called the 5' RACE reads and lists each CDR3 protein once. Its clone listing holds around 96,000 distinct CDR3 sequences. This rearrangement joins TRBV29-1 to TRBJ2-2; lacking DNA, the TRBD1 call made by TCRdb goes unchecked. The source of this sequence is a human donor in good health. Some clones in this sample may be carry-over from other donors' samples. Sample: naive CXCR3- CD8+ T cells from blood. Noted subset: CD45RO-CCR7+CD27+CD95- naive CD8+ T cells lacking CXCR3 (TNR3-). This chain's CDR3 is CSAGGGGGELFF.